This TCR beta chain was identified during a study of CD8+CD57+ T cells in acquired aplastic anemia. This clonotype is termed medium-sized. V lost 6 bases, J lost 5 bases, and 15 bases stayed unmatched. Germline lookup yields CDR1 DFQATT and CDR2 SNEGSKA (reference sequence). This CDR3 region has 15 residues. Patients who underwent sequencing had shown CD8+CD57+ cell expansion by flow cytometry. For CDR3 and TCR beta VDJ profiling, genomic DNA was the template used. A single record per CDR3 protein comes from TCRdb applying MiXCR to the reads. The sample includes some 200,000 distinct CDR3 sequences, 65% of them seen just once.

The sequencing sample was made of sorted CD4+, CD8+, or CD8+CD57+ T cells (not recorded which) from PBMCs. The rearrangement uses TRBV20-1 and TRBJ2-7; 8 positions match TRBD1. This clonotype was sampled from a human donor with aplastic anemia. CDR3 sequence (DNA): TGCAGTGCCGAGTTCAGGGGGCGTGTCGTCGACGAGCAGTACTTC. Translation gives CSAEFRGRVVDEQYF.